This T cell receptor beta chain was retrieved from a study of T cell responses to AZD1222 COVID-19 vaccine. The overall study: Second-dose groups at about 4 or about 12 weeks were pooled.

With respect to this clone: Its antigen is not identified.

Sequencing used immunoSEQ multiplex PCR; TCRdb keeps in-frame clones, though not all of them. The sample consists of tens of thousands of clones, about 83% of them appearing once. This CDR3 region has 16 residues. Germline CDR1 KGHDR, CDR2 SFDVKD. The trim removed 3 bases at V and 5 bases at J, leaving 9 bases unmatched. Broader study findings: Repertoires were collected only later (after the peak T cell response had occurred). Following two doses of AZD1222, Spike-specific TCR breadth and depth rose.

This material consisted of peripheral blood, taken on day 0 of AZD1222 vaccination. The TCR originated in an adult in good health. This rearrangement joins TRBV24-1 to TRBJ2-5; 9 nucleotides agree with TRBD1. The CDR3 DNA follows: TGTGCCACCAGTGATCCCCGGGACAGGGTGGGCGAGACCCAGTACTTC. It is translated as CATSDPRDRVGETQYF.